This T cell receptor beta chain was sequenced for a study of cytomegalovirus exposure and HLA in healthy donors. Broader study findings: Cytomegalovirus association was listed for under 200 TCR beta chains. What a later analysis showed was that several of the most significant clusters appeared linked to common viral pathogens. A later analysis reportedly found fewer N-insertions in an Asian-associated ancestry cluster than the roughly 670-donor mean.

Points on this clone: Its antigen remains unidentified.

In the PCR, 60 Vbeta and 13 Jbeta primers were used. Original methodology: A later analysis tallied 80 million to 100 million unique TCR beta chains, some 12 million of them shared. Here immunoSEQ multiplex PCR was the method, and the copy in TCRdb shows in-frame clones only, minus some. D and trimming come from the DNA, and the V and J calls and clone size come from that table. The sample has 100,000 to 150,000 clones; 15% to 20% are singletons. The V end was cut by 4 bases, the J end by 8 bases, with 14 bases between. This CDR3 region has 14 residues. Germline loops: CDR1 SGHVS, CDR2 FQNEAQ. The chain carries TRBV7-8 and TRBJ1-4, with D perhaps TRBD1 (5 bases). The clonotype originates from a female donor in good health and CMV-seropositive. Sequenced sample: PBMCs. The CDR3 region is CASSSSRGGEKLFF. CDR3 nucleotide sequence: TGTGCCAGCAGCTCGTCCCGGGGGGGGGAAAAACTGTTTTTT.